This is a list of T cell receptor beta chains from one sample in a study of cytomegalovirus exposure and HLA in healthy donors. Some clones are missing from TCRdb's copy, which holds only in-frame ones; the method was immunoSEQ multiplex PCR. Seen here are about 200,000 clones, 70% to 90% observed once, and the top ten hold 2.9%. Sequenced input: PBMCs. The receptors were gathered from a man in his thirties or forties in good health and CMV-seronegative. CDR3s include the opening cysteine and the closing phenylalanine or tryptophan. The order of the fields is clone size, J gene, V gene, D gene, CDR3 DNA, CDR3 protein. D genes are given only for firm matches. Rows may omit the clone size; those that give it use once, few, many or a size class.

>-|TRBJ2-7|TRBV7-9|TRBD1
TGTGCCAGCAGCTCGACAGGGGGCGTATCCTACGAGCAGTACTTC
CASSSTGGVSYEQYF
>-|TRBJ2-7|TRBV19|-
TGTGCCAGTAGTTCAGTCAGCTACGAGCAGTACTTC
CASSSVSYEQYF
>-|TRBJ2-5|TRBV4-3|-
TGCGCCAGCAGCCAATCTTTTCGTCAGTACCAAGAGACCCAGTACTTC
CASSQSFRQYQETQYF
>-|TRBJ2-1|TRBV9|TRBD2
TGTGCCAGCAGCAGAAGCGGGGGGGCGATGAATGAGCAGTTCTTC
CASSRSGGAMNEQFF
>-|TRBJ1-5|TRBV7-9|-
TGTGCCAGCAGCACACACCCCAATCAGCCCCAGCATTTT
CASSTHPNQPQHF
>-|TRBJ1-6|TRBV6-6|-
TGTGCCAGCAGTTACTCGAATCCAGGCTTGAATTCACCCCTCCACTTT
CASSYSNPGLNSPLHF
>-|TRBJ2-1|TRBV2|TRBD1
TGTGCCAGCAGTGAAGAGGACAGGGGTGTATATGGGCAGTTCTTC
CASSEEDRGVYGQFF
>-|TRBJ2-7|TRBV5-3|TRBD1
TGTGCCAGAAGCTTGGCGCGGGGACAGGGATTATATGCGTCCTACGAGCAGTACTTC
CARSLARGQGLYASYEQYF
>-|TRBJ2-1|TRBV7-8|-
TGTGCCAGCAGCTTACCGGGACTTTTAAACAATGAGCAGTTCTTC
CASSLPGLLNNEQFF
>-|TRBJ2-5|TRBV5-1|TRBD1
TGCGCCAGCAGCGCCTACAGGGGAGATAGGGAGACCCAGTACTTC
CASSAYRGDRETQYF
>once|TRBJ2-7|TRBV6-1|-
TGTGCCAGCAGTCTCCAGGGTGCCCAGCAGTACTTC
CASSLQGAQQYF
>-|TRBJ2-4|TRBV6-5|-
TGTGCCAGCAGTCTAACGCAGGGGAACATTCAGTACTTC
CASSLTQGNIQYF
>-|TRBJ1-5|TRBV28|-
TGTGCCAGCAGTGCTGACACCACCCCACGATCCCAGCATTTT
CASSADTTPRSQHF
>-|TRBJ2-3|TRBV14|-
TGTGCCAGCAGCCCCCTACGGTCAGGACCTGCCAGACTAAACACAGATACGCAGTATTTT
CASSPLRSGPARLNTDTQYF
>-|TRBJ2-2|TRBV5-6|TRBD1
TGTGCCAGCAGCTTCCGGGACAGGGGGCGCACCGGGGAGCTGTTTTTT
CASSFRDRGRTGELFF
>-|TRBJ2-1|TRBV4-1|TRBD2
TGCGCCAGCAGCCAAGATTGGGCGGGGGGAGCGAATGAGCAGTTCTTC
CASSQDWAGGANEQFF
>-|TRBJ1-1|TRBV2|-
TGTGCCAGCAGTGATTGGGGGCCGAACACTGAAGCTTTCTTT
CASSDWGPNTEAFF
>-|TRBJ2-7|TRBV11-2|-
TGTGCCAGCAGCTTAGGAGTAGCGCCGGTGTCCTACGAGCAGTACTTC
CASSLGVAPVSYEQYF
>-|TRBJ2-4|TRBV6-1|-
TGTGCCAGCAGTGAAGACAGTAAAAACATTCAGTACTTC
CASSEDSKNIQYF
>-|TRBJ2-7|TRBV5-1|TRBD1
TGCGCCAGCAGCTTGGAGGGCAGGGGGTCGGTCTACGAGCAGTACTTC
CASSLEGRGSVYEQYF
>-|TRBJ2-7|TRBV5-4|-
TGTGCCAGCAGCTTGCCCGGGACTTCGCGCTACGAGCAGTACTTC
CASSLPGTSRYEQYF
>few|TRBJ2-1|TRBV23-1|-
TGCGCCAGCAGTCATAACAGGGCGATCAACAATGAGCAGTTCTTC
CASSHNRAINNEQFF
>few|TRBJ2-5|TRBV6-4|TRBD2
TGTGCCAGCAGTGAGGTTAGCGGGGCAGAGACCCAGTACTTC
CASSEVSGAETQYF
>-|TRBJ1-5|TRBV7-9|-
TGTGCCAGCAGCTTAGAAGGAGACGGGGAGGTCGTGGCCCAGCATTTT
CASSLEGDGEVVAQHF
>-|TRBJ2-1|TRBV11-3|-
TGTGCCAGCAGCCTAGGGCATCCGAATGAGCAGTTCTTC
CASSLGHPNEQFF
>-|TRBJ2-7|TRBV11-1|TRBD1
TGTGCCAGCAGCTTAAGGGACAGGGGTTCCTACGAGCAGTACTTC
CASSLRDRGSYEQYF
>-|TRBJ1-2|TRBV6-5|TRBD1
TGTGCCAGCAGGACGGGACAGGGAATCTATGGCTACACCTTC
CASRTGQGIYGYTF
>-|TRBJ2-3|TRBV9|-
TGTGCCAGCAGCGTAGAGCTAGCCCCTAGCACAGATACGCAGTATTTT
CASSVELAPSTDTQYF
>-|TRBJ2-7|TRBV7-9|TRBD1
TGTTCCAGCAGCTTAGGGTGGACAGGAGAGCAGTACTTC
CSSSLGWTGEQYF
>-|TRBJ1-6|TRBV2|-
TGTGCCAGCAGTGAAACGCCCGGTGATAATTCACCCCTCCACTTT
CASSETPGDNSPLHF
>-|TRBJ1-2|TRBV20-1|-
TGCAGTGCTAGAGGGGAGGGAGGCTACACCTTC
CSARGEGGYTF
>-|TRBJ1-2|TRBV28|TRBD1
TGTGCCAGCAGTTTCCAGGGGGCGGTCTATGGCTACACCTTC
CASSFQGAVYGYTF
>-|TRBJ2-3|TRBV15|TRBD2
TGTGCCACCAGCGGCCGGACTAGCGGGGGTACAGATACGCAGTATTTT
CATSGRTSGGTDTQYF
>-|TRBJ2-7|TRBV19|TRBD2
TGTGCCAGTAGCCCTGGGGGGGGCTCCTACGAGCAGTACTTC
CASSPGGGSYEQYF
>-|TRBJ2-7|TRBV28|TRBD1
TGTGCCAGCAGTTTGGGACAGACCTACGAGCAGTACTTC
CASSLGQTYEQYF
>-|TRBJ2-7|TRBV5-6|TRBD1
TGTGCCAGCAGCCTCGGGACAGGGGCCTACGAGCAGTACTTC
CASSLGTGAYEQYF
>-|TRBJ1-1|TRBV11-2|TRBD1
TGTGCCAGCAGCAGGCGAGGGGGCGCGAGAGCTTTCTTT
CASSRRGGARAFF
>-|TRBJ2-5|TRBV9|TRBD2
TGTGCCAGCAGCAACCGACTAGCGGGGGAGGAGACCCAGTACTTC
CASSNRLAGEETQYF
>few|TRBJ2-7|TRBV28|TRBD1
TGTGCCAGCAGTTTGGGAGGACAGGGCATCTCCTACGAGCAGTACTTC
CASSLGGQGISYEQYF
>-|TRBJ2-7|TRBV5-6|-
TGTGCCAGCAGCTTGGTCCAGGGCACCCGGCACTTC
CASSLVQGTRHF
>-|TRBJ1-2|TRBV5-1|TRBD1
TGCGCCAGCAGCACCGGACAGGGAGGTGGCTACACCTTC
CASSTGQGGGYTF
>-|TRBJ2-1|TRBV28|TRBD2
TGTGCCAGCAGTCGTGCCGGGACTATCGTCAGTGAGCAGTTCTTC
CASSRAGTIVSEQFF
>-|TRBJ2-5|TRBV5-1|-
TGCGCCAGCAGCTTGGGCCAGGGATTTCGAGAGACCCAGTACTTC
CASSLGQGFRETQYF
>-|TRBJ2-5|TRBV7-9|TRBD1
TGTGCCAGCAGCTCAGAGGGGACAGGGCAAGAGACCCAGTACTTC
CASSSEGTGQETQYF
>-|TRBJ1-6|TRBV27|-
TGTGCTCAGCAGAGGAGGTATTCACCCCTCCACTTT
CAQQRRYSPLHF
>-|TRBJ2-7|TRBV27|-
TGTGCCAGCAGTTTAGGGGCTAGGGGCGAGCAGTACTTC
CASSLGARGEQYF
>-|TRBJ2-3|TRBV28|-
TGTGCCAGCAGTTTAGCTTCAGGGGCTAGCACAGATACGCAGTATTTT
CASSLASGASTDTQYF
>few|TRBJ2-1|TRBV6-5|-
TGTGCCAGCAGTTACTCAGTGAGGGACTCCTACAATGAGCAGTTCTTC
CASSYSVRDSYNEQFF
>few|TRBJ1-4|TRBV4-1|-
TGCGCCAGCAGCCAAGGTGGGGGCGGCATTGAAAAACTGTTTTTT
CASSQGGGGIEKLFF
>-|TRBJ2-7|TRBV10-3|-
TGTGCCATCAGGGAGGGGGGGTCTGCCTACGAGCAGTACTTC
CAIREGGSAYEQYF
>-|TRBJ2-7|TRBV9|-
TGTGCCAGCAGCGCAGGGAACCCCTACGAGCAGTACTTC
CASSAGNPYEQYF
>-|TRBJ1-2|TRBV2|-
TGTGCCAGCAGTGAAGGCTGGACAGACTATGGCTACACCTTC
CASSEGWTDYGYTF
>-|TRBJ2-7|TRBV28|TRBD2
TGTGCCAGCAGTTTCCTAGCGGGGGGGCACGAGCAGTACTTC
CASSFLAGGHEQYF